The 23 T cell receptor beta chains in this list originate from one sample, sequenced in a study of cytotoxic CD8 clonotypes in ibrutinib-treated CLL. Here immunoSEQ multiplex PCR was the method, and the copy in TCRdb shows in-frame clones only, minus some. Of 150,000 to 200,000 clones in the sample, about 88% are singletons; the top ten hold roughly 3%. The input for sequencing was PBMCs, taken at disease progression, from a patient treated with ibrutinib. The receptor source for this set is a human donor with chronic lymphocytic leukemia.

Here the CDR3 reads CASSLGLAGSTDTQYF. The CDR3 DNA sequence: TGTGCCAGCAGCTTAGGTCTAGCGGGAAGCACAGATACGCAGTATTTT. The V call is TRBV7-2, the J call TRBJ2-3, with 9 bases identical to TRBD2. This CDR3 contains 16 residues. The germline V gene encodes CDR1 SGHTA and CDR2 FQGNSA. V was pared by 1 base and J by 0 bases, with 2 bases of the junction left unmatched.

The gene calls are TRBV2 and TRBJ1-1; possibly TRBD1 for D (6 bases). The V end was cut by 9 bases, the J end by 1 base, with 12 bases between. The CDR3 is made up of 13 amino acids. Germline CDR1 and CDR2: SNHLY and FYNNEI. The CDR3 protein is CASKGQQNTEAFF. Here the CDR3 DNA reads TGTGCCAGTAAAGGACAGCAGAACACTGAAGCTTTCTTT.

A remark on this clone: This sample includes further DNA sequences coding for the same CDR3. This sequence joins TRBV5-6 and TRBJ1-3; the D is unclear. V shed 1 base and J shed 0 bases, with 5 bases lying between them. Per the germline V gene, CDR1 is SGHDT and CDR2 is YYEEEE. This CDR3 is 14 amino acids long. As DNA, the CDR3 is TGTGCCAGCAGCTTGCGAGGCTCTGGAAACACCATATATTTT. Protein: CASSLRGSGNTIYF. Full variable domain (rest looked up from reference TRBV5-6 and TRBJ1-3): DAGVTQSPTHLIKTRGQQVTLRCSPKSGHDTVSWYQQALGQGPQFIFQYYEEEERQRGNFPDRFSGHQFPNYSSELNVNALLLGDSALYLCASSLRGSGNTIYFGEGSWLTVV.

The V and J genes are TRBV7-2 and TRBJ2-7; 12 bases are a match to TRBD2. Germline CDR1 SGHTA, CDR2 FQGNSA. There are 15 residues in the CDR3. The V segment lost 6 bases and the J segment 7 bases; nucleotides outside the gene matches: 10. CDR3 sequence: CASSLKLAGGGEQYF. The CDR3 coding sequence is TGTGCCAGCAGTCTTAAACTAGCGGGAGGTGGTGAGCAGTACTTC.

This sequence joins TRBV9 and TRBJ2-3; D possibly corresponds to TRBD1 (6 bases). This CDR3 comprises 14 residues. Trimming shortened V by 3 bases and J by 5 bases, and 13 bases separated the two germline ends. Germline CDR1 reads SGDLS; CDR2 reads YYNGEE. The CDR3 DNA reads TGTGCCAGCAGCGGGACAGAGGCTGAAGATACGCAGTATTTT. Amino acids: CASSGTEAEDTQYF. Based on the CDR3 plus reference TRBV9 and TRBJ2-3, the full variable domain is DSGVTQTPKHLITATGQRVTLRCSPRSGDLSVYWYQQSLDQGLQFLIQYYNGEERAKGNILERFSAQQFPDLHSELNLSSLELGDSALYFCASSGTEAEDTQYFGPGTRLTVL.

This chain links TRBV5-1 with TRBJ2-5; no reliable D call. The CDR3 spans 16 residues. Trimming cost V 2 bases and J 0 bases, with 14 bases left between them. Germline V gene lookup returns CDR1 SGHRS and CDR2 YFSETQ. The CDR3 here is CASSFSSAAYQETQYF. The DNA for the CDR3 is TGCGCCAGCAGCTTCTCCTCCGCCGCCTACCAAGAGACCCAGTACTTC.

The V call is TRBV18, the J call TRBJ1-1; no clear D gene. The CDR3 has 14 amino acids. CDR1 and CDR2 (germline): KGHSH, LQKENI. Deletions cut 5 bases from V and 1 base from J, with 11 bases between. The chain's CDR3 is CASSTADTNTEAFF. The CDR3 DNA is TGTGCCAGCTCAACGGCAGATACGAACACTGAAGCTTTCTTT.

The chain carries TRBV6-1 and TRBJ2-5; 8 nucleotides align to TRBD1. CDR3 length equals 13 residues. V was pared by 9 bases and J by 4 bases, with 7 bases of the junction left unmatched. Per germline, CDR1 MNHNS and CDR2 SASEGT. The CDR3, as DNA: TGTGCCAGTAAAACAGGGGGACTAGAGACCCAGTACTTC. Its protein is CASKTGGLETQYF.

This sequence joins TRBV7-6 and TRBJ2-5, with D unresolved. V lost 5 bases to trimming and J lost 5 bases, with 6 bases between them. Germline V CDR1 and CDR2: SGHVS, FNYEAQ. CDR3 length: 11 residues. The CDR3 DNA reads TGTGCCAGCAGCGCCAGGGAGACCCAGTACTTC. Its translation: CASSARETQYF.

The V call is TRBV7-2, the J call TRBJ1-2, with TRBD1 as a possible D gene (6 bases). There are 15 residues in the CDR3. The ends were cut back, 5 bases at V and 1 base at J, with 14 bases in the middle. CDR1 SGHTA and CDR2 FQGNSA come from the germline V gene. CDR3: CASSLGQPDNYGYTF. The CDR3 DNA reads as TGTGCCAGCAGCCTTGGACAGCCTGATAACTATGGCTACACCTTC.

Note on this clone: At one boundary the junction diverges from the germline segment, which might be a read error. V and J are TRBV9 and TRBJ2-7; 11 bases match TRBD2. In germline, CDR1 is SGDLS, CDR2 YYNGEE. The CDR3 sequence is 15 residues long. The CDR3 nucleotides are TGTGCCAGCAGTGTAGCGGGAGGGGCCTCCTACGAGCAGTACTTC. The encoded protein is CASSVAGGASYEQYF.

This chain links TRBV6-5 with TRBJ1-1, with D tentatively TRBD1 (5 bases). V was trimmed by 2 bases and J by 6 bases, leaving 19 bases between them. The CDR3 loop spans 16 amino acids. The germline gives CDR1 MNHEY, CDR2 SVGAGI. CDR3 sequence (DNA): TGTGCCAGCAGTTACCTCGGTTTGGGGACGGCTCCTGAAGCTTTCTTT. Translated: CASSYLGLGTAPEAFF.

In this sample, this clone turned up a few times. The rearrangement uses TRBV18 and TRBJ1-1; a possible D gene is TRBD1 (5 bases). Looked up from germline, CDR1 is KGHSH and CDR2 is LQKENI. CDR3 size: 13 residues. V was cut by 5 bases and J by 0 bases, with 7 bases left in between. The CDR3 here is CASSGGVNTEAFF. Here the CDR3 DNA reads TGTGCCAGCTCAGGAGGGGTGAACACTGAAGCTTTCTTT.

The chain combines TRBV4-1 with TRBJ2-5, with TRBD2 matching over 9 bases. This CDR3 spans 18 amino acids. CDR1 is MGHRA, CDR2 YSYEKL, per germline. Trimming at V came to 0 bases and at J to 5 bases, leaving 13 bases not matched to a gene. This CDR3 reads CASSQDPAAGGVGETQYF. The CDR3 DNA reads TGCGCCAGCAGCCAAGATCCTGCGGCGGGAGGGGTGGGGGAGACCCAGTACTTC.

This clone came up a few times. V gene TRBV2 combines with J gene TRBJ1-1; the D is unclear. The CDR3 has 13 amino acids. Germline V gene data show CDR1 as SNHLY and CDR2 as FYNNEI. V dropped 6 bases and J dropped 4 bases, with 12 bases sitting between them. The CDR3 reads CASRPEFSTEAFF. DNA of the CDR3: TGTGCCAGCAGGCCTGAGTTTTCCACTGAAGCTTTCTTT.

CDR3 DNA: TGTGCCTGGAGAGGGACGGGTAAAGAGACCCAGTACTTC. It yields the protein CAWRGTGKETQYF. This chain uses TRBV30 with TRBJ2-5; D tentatively fits TRBD1 or TRBD2 (5 bases each). CDR3 length: 13 residues. V was clipped by 3 bases and J by 3 bases, with 11 bases between them. The V gene's germline CDR1 is GTSNPN and CDR2 SVGIG (reference sequence).

The gene calls are TRBV14 and TRBJ1-2; TRBD1 aligns across 7 bases. The length of the CDR3 is 13 residues. The germline gives CDR1 SGHDN, CDR2 FVKESK. The trim removed 2 bases at V and 6 bases at J, leaving 3 bases unmatched. DNA for the CDR3: TGTGCCAGCAGCCAACGACAGGGAGATGGCTACACCTTC. As protein: CASSQRQGDGYTF. Full variable domain (missing parts from reference TRBV14 and TRBJ1-2): EAGVTQFPSHSVIEKGQTVTLRCDPISGHDNLYWYRRVMGKEIKFLLHFVKESKQDESGMPNNRFLAERTGGTYSTLKVQPAELEDSGVYFCASSQRQGDGYTFGSGTRLTVV.

The chain couples TRBV11-2 to TRBJ2-1; weak D call: TRBD2 (5 bases). Deletions cut 4 bases from V and 3 bases from J, with 13 bases between. Looked up from germline, CDR1 is SGHAT and CDR2 is FQNNGV. The CDR3 length is 15 residues. The CDR3: CASSWRTANYNEQFF. The CDR3 DNA follows: TGTGCCAGCAGCTGGAGGACGGCAAACTACAATGAGCAGTTCTTC.

The V call is TRBV7-2, the J call TRBJ2-3; 10 bases map to TRBD2. The CDR3 is 14 residues long. Germline lookup yields CDR1 SGHTA and CDR2 FQGNSA. With 5 bases clipped from V and 3 bases from J, the junction kept 2 bases outside the gene matches. The CDR3 coding sequence is TGTGCCAGCAGCCTTAGCGGGAGGACAGATACGCAGTATTTT. Translated, it gives CASSLSGRTDTQYF.

The V call is TRBV25-1, the J call TRBJ1-1; D is undetermined. Looked up from germline, CDR1 is MGHDK and CDR2 is SYGVNS. The length of the CDR3 is 13 residues. With 3 bases removed from V and 0 bases from J, the gap between germline ends came to 5 bases. The CDR3 region has the DNA TGTGCCAGCAGTGAGCCCGTGAACACTGAAGCTTTCTTT. Encoded protein: CASSEPVNTEAFF.

V gene TRBV18 combines with J gene TRBJ1-3, with D maybe TRBD1 (5 bases). This CDR3 comprises 14 residues. Germline CDR1 and CDR2: KGHSH and LQKENI. Trimming cost V 6 bases and J 0 bases, with 9 bases left between them. The CDR3 region is CASSSGGSGNTIYF. CDR3 nucleotide sequence: TGTGCCAGCTCTTCCGGGGGCTCTGGAAACACCATATATTTT. Looking up the rest from reference TRBV18 and TRBJ1-3 gives the full variable domain: NAGVMQNPRHLVRRRGQEARLRCSPMKGHSHVYWYRQLPEEGLKFMVYLQKENIIDESGMPKERFSAEFPKEGPSILRIQQVVRGDSAAYFCASSSGGSGNTIYFGEGSWLTVV.

The chain employs TRBV2 and TRBJ2-5; 7 bases map to TRBD1. The CDR3 length is 14 residues. The J segment lost 2 bases and the V segment lost 8 bases, leaving 8 bases of the junction unmatched. Germline V gene lookup returns CDR1 SNHLY and CDR2 FYNNEI. The CDR3 sequence: CASGRQGLQETQYF. In DNA form, the CDR3 reads TGTGCCAGCGGCCGACAGGGTCTACAAGAGACCCAGTACTTC.

The genes are TRBV7-9 and TRBJ2-7; D possibly matches TRBD1 or TRBD2 (5 bases each). V lost 5 bases to trimming and J lost 2 bases, with 16 bases between them. Germline CDR1 SEHNR, CDR2 FQNEAQ (reference sequence). The CDR3 extends over 15 amino acids. The CDR3: CASSPREGITYEQYF. CDR3 bases: TGTGCCAGCAGCCCAAGAGAGGGGATAACCTACGAGCAGTACTTC.